The rows below give T cell receptor beta chains drawn from one sample of a study of T cells in Graves' hyperthyroidism and ophthalmopathy. TCRdb reanalysed the multiplex PCR reads using MiXCR and keeps one entry per CDR3 protein. The table includes approximately 560,000 distinct CDR3 sequences, about 43% detected once. The sequenced sample consisted of peripheral blood or thyroid tissue (not recorded which). All receptors come from a woman under 30 with Graves' hyperthyroidism. Each CDR3 is given without its conserved first and last residue.

V gene	J gene	CDR3 protein
TRBV2	TRBJ1-6	ASSPQGAPNSPLH
TRBV9	TRBJ1-2	ASTVKRSGGYT
TRBV29-1	TRBJ1-2	ASSITRHDRSGYT
TRBV20-1	TRBJ2-6	SATSRDIQHAGANVLT
TRBV7-2	TRBJ1-2	ASSSRTGRDGFT
TRBV2	TRBJ2-7	ASSEERAYEQY
TRBV24-1	TRBJ2-7	ATSAPAGGGYEQY
TRBV7-9	TRBJ2-7	ARTGLAGTREQY
TRBV7-9	TRBJ1-1	ASSYRGGAEAF
TRBV19	TRBJ1-1	ASSQGRGAF
TRBV6-5	TRBJ2-5	ASSTDRGIQETQY
TRBV29-1	TRBJ2-6	SVEVSAGANVLT
TRBV9	TRBJ2-7	ASSVEDGASSSYEQY
TRBV7-2	TRBJ2-2	ASSLRQSNTGELF
TRBV7-2	TRBJ2-5	ASSSRTTETQY
TRBV7-9	TRBJ1-5	ASSARQFTYSNQPQH
TRBV11-1	TRBJ2-7	ASTLWSGRILRNEQY
TRBV7-8	TRBJ2-5	ASSPGQGQY
TRBV12-3/TRBV12-4	TRBJ2-5	ASSSPEETQY
TRBV25-1	TRBJ1-2	ASSAPSSDYGYT
TRBV25-1	TRBJ1-4	ASRGGDDEKLF
TRBV24-1	TRBJ2-7	ATRDSSYEQY
TRBV9	TRBJ2-5	ASSPFRGWETQY
TRBV19	TRBJ1-2	ASTRARRSYGYT
TRBV7-3	NA	ASSPPRVYDEQF
TRBV7-9	TRBJ1-1	ASSPREEHTEAF
TRBV14	TRBJ2-7	ASNLALGGEQY
TRBV10-2	TRBJ2-7	ASRGTSGRGEQY
TRBV2	TRBJ2-3	ASSDLVGTSGSDTRY
TRBV10-3	TRBJ1-4	AISARRDPRGTNEKLF
TRBV29-1	TRBJ1-2	SFDSLDYGYT
TRBV7-9	TRBJ1-1	ASSLAGAVTEAF
TRBV19	TRBJ1-1	ASSLIALGTEAF
TRBV7-3	TRBJ2-5	ASSFRGPETQY
TRBV20-1	TRBJ1-5	SARDRQHSNQPQH
TRBV15	TRBJ1-4	ATSREVGVLGEKLF
TRBV7-6	TRBJ2-7	ASSRRSYEQY
TRBV25-1	TRBJ1-5	TSRDLSNQPQH
TRBV10-3	TRBJ2-7	AISAGTGFSGEQY
TRBV7-9	TRBJ2-7	ASSLEDRGHEQY
TRBV2	TRBJ2-7	ASSPLTSGSSYEQY
TRBV20-1	TRBJ1-2	SARGGGGGGYT
TRBV24-1	TRBJ1-2	ASSSTGIYGYT
TRBV7-9	TRBJ2-7	ASSSVAGVRDEQY
TRBV7-8	TRBJ1-1	ASTGDVDTEAF
TRBV15	TRBJ1-5	ATSNPLVDQPQH
TRBV7-9	TRBJ1-1	ASSLDRETTEAF
TRBV7-7	TRBJ2-1	ASSFGRDEQF
TRBV19	TRBJ1-5	ASTNAGGFSNQPQH
TRBV2	TRBJ1-6	ASRARTYNSPLH
TRBV7-9	TRBJ1-4	ASSFMDSNEKLF
TRBV24-1	TRBJ1-5	ATRARSNHQPQH
TRBV19	TRBJ2-2	ASSTLASTGELF
TRBV7-8	TRBJ1-5	ASTAGTSNQPQH
TRBV5-1	TRBJ2-7	ASSQGETGPYEQY